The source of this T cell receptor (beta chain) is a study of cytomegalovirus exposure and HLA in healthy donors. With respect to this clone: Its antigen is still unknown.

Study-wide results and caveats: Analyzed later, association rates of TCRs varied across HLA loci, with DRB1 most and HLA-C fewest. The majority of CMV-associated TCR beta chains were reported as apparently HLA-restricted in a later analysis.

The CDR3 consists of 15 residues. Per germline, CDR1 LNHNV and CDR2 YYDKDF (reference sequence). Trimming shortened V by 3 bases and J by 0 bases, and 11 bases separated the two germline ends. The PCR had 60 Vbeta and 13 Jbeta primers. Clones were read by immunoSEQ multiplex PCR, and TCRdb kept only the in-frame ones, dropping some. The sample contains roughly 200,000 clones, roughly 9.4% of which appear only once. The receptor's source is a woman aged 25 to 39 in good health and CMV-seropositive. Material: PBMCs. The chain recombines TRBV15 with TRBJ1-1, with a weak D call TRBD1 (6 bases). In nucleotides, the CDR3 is TGTGCCACCAGCAGGCCGACAGGTCTGAACACTGAAGCTTTCTTT. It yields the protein CATSRPTGLNTEAFF. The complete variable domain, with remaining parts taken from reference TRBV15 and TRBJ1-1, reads DAMVIQNPRYQVTQFGKPVTLSCSQTLNHNVMYWYQQKSSQAPKLLFHYYDKDFNNEADTPDNFQSRRPNTSFCFLDIRSPGLGDTAMYLCATSRPTGLNTEAFFGQGTRLTVV.